The T cell receptor (beta chain) described here comes from a study of radiotherapy plus CTLA-4 blockade in lung cancer. The CDR3 extends over 16 amino acids. Germline values: CDR1 WSHSY, CDR2 SAAADI. Trimming stripped 8 bases from V and 0 bases from J, with 18 bases between. Focal radiation and CTLA-4 blockade (ipilimumab) were tested in chemo-refractory metastatic non-small-cell lung cancer patients. Profiled with immunoSEQ multiplex PCR; TCRdb holds only in-frame clones, not every one. The table has about 87,000 clones, approximately 86% seen once. The sequence derives from a human donor with non-small cell lung cancer that progressed on radiotherapy plus ipilimumab. The sequences come from peripheral blood, collected from a patient treated with radiotherapy plus ipilimumab. V usage is TRBV10-2 and J usage is TRBJ2-3; D call uncertain. CDR3: CASLPAPLPSTDTQYF. The DNA for the CDR3 is TGCGCCAGCCTACCAGCCCCTCTCCCGAGCACAGATACGCAGTATTTT.